This TCR beta chain stems from a study of T cell responses to AZD1222 COVID-19 vaccine. CDR1 is LGHDT and CDR2 is YNNKEL in the germline V gene (reference sequence). V was shortened by 0 bases and J by 1 base, with 15 bases between the two germline ends. The CDR3 has 17 amino acids. The study's findings and limits: Baseline antibody screening turned up just five to seven seropositive AZD1222 recipients. It should be noted that donors were predominantly white British and more often female, and clonal diversity was possibly underestimated. The repertoires were collected only after the peak T cell response. In the spike-specific TCR repertoire, nearly half reportedly target unmutated variant regions.

Profiled with immunoSEQ multiplex PCR; TCRdb holds only in-frame clones, not every one. The sample has 96,000 or so clones, 75% to 90% seen once. On this clone itself: The antigen remains undetermined.

This sequence was found in an adult in good health. This material consisted of peripheral blood, taken on day 0 of AZD1222 vaccination. The genes are TRBV3-1 (or the pseudogene TRBV3-2) and TRBJ2-5; weak D call: TRBD1 (6 bases). CDR3 bases: TGTGCCAGCAGCCAAGATCCCGACAGGAATCTCCAAGAGACCCAGTACTTC. Translated, it gives CASSQDPDRNLQETQYF.